In this sample, the clone carrying this T cell receptor beta chain turned up a few times. Its matching antigen is unknown. Each sample provided at least 5 micrograms of extracted total RNA. This sample is part of a study of blood T cells in healthy people across ages. The study, taken as a whole, reports: TCR beta diversity, measured per million T cells, fell in a roughly linear way with age. Reliance upon unsorted PBMCs precluded definitive naive versus antigen-experienced comparison.

This CDR3 has 16 residues. Germline V gene sequence: CDR1 LGHNA, CDR2 YSLEER. Between the trimmed V and J ends, which lost 0 bases and 3 bases, there was a span of 13 bases. A sample-barcoded 5' primer and a J-beta primer mix were used in a second PCR of roughly 7 to 11 cycles. Unique molecular identifiers of 12 random nucleotides labeled each cDNA. MiXCR was run by TCRdb on the 5' RACE reads, yielding one entry per CDR3 protein. The sample yields around 1,900,000 distinct CDR3 sequences, more than 35% seen once. The TCR comes from a human donor in good health. The sample taken for sequencing was blood. The chain couples TRBV4-3 to TRBJ2-3; D is unclear. The CDR3 spells CASSQDSLAETDTQYF. The CDR3 DNA sequence: TGCGCCAGCAGCCAAGATTCGTTAGCAGAGACAGATACGCAGTATTTT.